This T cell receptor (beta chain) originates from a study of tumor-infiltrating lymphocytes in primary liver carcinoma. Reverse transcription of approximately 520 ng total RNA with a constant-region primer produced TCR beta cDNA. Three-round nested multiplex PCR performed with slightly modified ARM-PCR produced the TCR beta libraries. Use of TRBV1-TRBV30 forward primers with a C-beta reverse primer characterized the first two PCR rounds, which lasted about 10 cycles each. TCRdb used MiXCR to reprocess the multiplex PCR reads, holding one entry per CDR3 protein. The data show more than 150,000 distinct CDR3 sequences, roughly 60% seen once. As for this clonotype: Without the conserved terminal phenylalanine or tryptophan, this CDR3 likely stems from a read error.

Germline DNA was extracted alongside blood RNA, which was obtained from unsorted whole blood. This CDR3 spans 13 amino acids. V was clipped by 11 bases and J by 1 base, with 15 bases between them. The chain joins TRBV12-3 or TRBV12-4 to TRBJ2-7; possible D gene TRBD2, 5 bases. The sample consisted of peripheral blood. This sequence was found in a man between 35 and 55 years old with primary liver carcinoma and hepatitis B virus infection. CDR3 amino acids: CACAERESYEQYY. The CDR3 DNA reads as TGTGCCTGTGCAGAGAGGGAATCCTACGAGCAGTACTAC.